One and the same sample provided the 3 T cell receptor beta chains below, sequenced in a study of PD-L1 blockade in urothelial cancer. TCRdb keeps only in-frame clones here, not all; method: immunoSEQ multiplex PCR. The repertoire holds just over 50,000 clones, with around 88% as singletons. The material was PBMCs, obtained around atezolizumab (anti-PD-L1) treatment. These TCRs come from a man between 60 and 75 years old with urothelial cancer.

A few counts support this clone. The chain uses TRBV28 and TRBJ1-5; D is unresolved. This CDR3 region has 12 residues. The germline CDR1 and CDR2 sequences are MDHEN and SYDVKM. Trimming cost V 7 bases and J 15 bases, with 19 bases left between them. CDR3 nucleotide sequence: TGTGCCAGCACCCTGACACCCCCGCCGTCGCATTTT. Translating gives CASTLTPPPSHF.

The chain uses TRBV28 and TRBJ2-7; 8 nucleotides line up with TRBD1. Germline CDR1 MDHEN, CDR2 SYDVKM. This CDR3 spans 14 amino acids. V lost 7 bases to trimming and J lost 4 bases; unmatched junction nucleotides: 9. CDR3 region: CASTPGQEVYEQYF. The CDR3, as DNA: TGTGCCAGCACTCCGGGACAGGAGGTTTACGAGCAGTACTTC.

Only one count was recorded for this clone. This chain links TRBV30 with TRBJ1-2, with 7 nucleotides matching TRBD1. This CDR3 contains 14 residues. The V gene end was trimmed by 8 bases and the J gene end by 0 bases; junction bases not matched to a gene: 9. From germline, CDR1 is GTSNPN and CDR2 SVGIG (reference sequence). The CDR3 sequence is CALSGTETNYGYTF. The CDR3 DNA reads TGTGCCCTGTCCGGGACAGAAACTAACTATGGCTACACCTTC.